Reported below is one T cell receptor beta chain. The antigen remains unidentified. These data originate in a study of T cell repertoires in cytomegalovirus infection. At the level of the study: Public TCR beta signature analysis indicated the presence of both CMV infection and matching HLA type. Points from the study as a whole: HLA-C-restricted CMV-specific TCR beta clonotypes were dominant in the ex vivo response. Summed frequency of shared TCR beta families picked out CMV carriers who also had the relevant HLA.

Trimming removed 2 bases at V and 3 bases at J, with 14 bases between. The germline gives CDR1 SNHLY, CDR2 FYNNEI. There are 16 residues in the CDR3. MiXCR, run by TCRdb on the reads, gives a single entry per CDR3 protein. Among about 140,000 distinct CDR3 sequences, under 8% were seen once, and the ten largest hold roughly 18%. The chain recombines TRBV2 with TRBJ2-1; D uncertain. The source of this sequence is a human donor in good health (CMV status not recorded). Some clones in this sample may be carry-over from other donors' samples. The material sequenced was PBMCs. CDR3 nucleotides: TGTGCCAGCAGTGAAACCCTAGTCCTGGACTACAATGAGCAGTTCTTC. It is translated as CASSETLVLDYNEQFF.